This record looks at one T cell receptor (beta chain) sequence and its context. Its cognate antigen has yet to be identified. One base away there is no much larger clone; base qualities are not given. Reading from cysteine to phenylalanine, the CDR3 counts 13 amino acids. The only DNA kept is the CDR3, 39 bases in frame from the first base. Cut back by 4 bases and 7 bases, the V and J ends lie 10 bases apart. The germline V gene gives CDR1 as KGHSH and CDR2 as LQKENI. This sample is drawn from a study of CD8 T cells in ankylosing spondylitis (dated 2017 in TCRdb). Regarding the study in general: To find TCR variants linked to disease, the study profiled T cell receptor beta repertoires in ankylosing spondylitis patients and healthy donors. The full study cohort was made up of about 25 ankylosing spondylitis patients and 108 healthy donors. Peripheral blood was sampled, and synovial fluid was additionally collected from ankylosing spondylitis patients. General conclusions and limits of the study: Some of the motif variants had been reported before in the synovial fluid and blood of reactive arthritis patients, a finding that suggests common disease-initiation mechanisms. The disease-linked clones showed a CD8+ phenotype and occurred at relatively low frequencies in peripheral blood. According to the report, matched synovial fluid samples from ankylosing spondylitis patients were significantly enriched for the disease-linked clones. Blood from ankylosing spondylitis patients appeared to be characterized by a TCR beta motif made up of eight highly homologous amino acid variants.

Sequencing was performed on an Illumina HiSeq 2500. Quantitative 5'-RACE with molecular barcodes was used to prepare TCR beta libraries. The authors' pipeline ran thus. A new computational method, built on a probabilistic model of VDJ rearrangement, was used to identify disease-linked TCR variants. Using fastp at Q25 and MiXCR, TCRdb reprocessed the public reads and kept productive beta chains. Identical CDR3 protein sequences are pooled into one entry, listed with their most common genes and DNA. The V and J calls reflect TCRdb's pipeline rather than the authors' work. The sample yields approximately 300,000 distinct CDR3 sequences; about 20% were counted once. The top ten constitute 3.5% to 4.5% of the sample.

Sequenced material: blood, either unsorted or a sorted T cell fraction (not recorded which). The chain uses TRBV18 and TRBJ2-2, with the D gene call left open. This TCR was recovered from a female donor with ankylosing spondylitis or in good health (not recorded which). Read as DNA, the sequence is TGTGCCAGCTCACTCGTCCAATACGGGGAGCTGTTTTTT. It specifies CASSLVQYGELFF.